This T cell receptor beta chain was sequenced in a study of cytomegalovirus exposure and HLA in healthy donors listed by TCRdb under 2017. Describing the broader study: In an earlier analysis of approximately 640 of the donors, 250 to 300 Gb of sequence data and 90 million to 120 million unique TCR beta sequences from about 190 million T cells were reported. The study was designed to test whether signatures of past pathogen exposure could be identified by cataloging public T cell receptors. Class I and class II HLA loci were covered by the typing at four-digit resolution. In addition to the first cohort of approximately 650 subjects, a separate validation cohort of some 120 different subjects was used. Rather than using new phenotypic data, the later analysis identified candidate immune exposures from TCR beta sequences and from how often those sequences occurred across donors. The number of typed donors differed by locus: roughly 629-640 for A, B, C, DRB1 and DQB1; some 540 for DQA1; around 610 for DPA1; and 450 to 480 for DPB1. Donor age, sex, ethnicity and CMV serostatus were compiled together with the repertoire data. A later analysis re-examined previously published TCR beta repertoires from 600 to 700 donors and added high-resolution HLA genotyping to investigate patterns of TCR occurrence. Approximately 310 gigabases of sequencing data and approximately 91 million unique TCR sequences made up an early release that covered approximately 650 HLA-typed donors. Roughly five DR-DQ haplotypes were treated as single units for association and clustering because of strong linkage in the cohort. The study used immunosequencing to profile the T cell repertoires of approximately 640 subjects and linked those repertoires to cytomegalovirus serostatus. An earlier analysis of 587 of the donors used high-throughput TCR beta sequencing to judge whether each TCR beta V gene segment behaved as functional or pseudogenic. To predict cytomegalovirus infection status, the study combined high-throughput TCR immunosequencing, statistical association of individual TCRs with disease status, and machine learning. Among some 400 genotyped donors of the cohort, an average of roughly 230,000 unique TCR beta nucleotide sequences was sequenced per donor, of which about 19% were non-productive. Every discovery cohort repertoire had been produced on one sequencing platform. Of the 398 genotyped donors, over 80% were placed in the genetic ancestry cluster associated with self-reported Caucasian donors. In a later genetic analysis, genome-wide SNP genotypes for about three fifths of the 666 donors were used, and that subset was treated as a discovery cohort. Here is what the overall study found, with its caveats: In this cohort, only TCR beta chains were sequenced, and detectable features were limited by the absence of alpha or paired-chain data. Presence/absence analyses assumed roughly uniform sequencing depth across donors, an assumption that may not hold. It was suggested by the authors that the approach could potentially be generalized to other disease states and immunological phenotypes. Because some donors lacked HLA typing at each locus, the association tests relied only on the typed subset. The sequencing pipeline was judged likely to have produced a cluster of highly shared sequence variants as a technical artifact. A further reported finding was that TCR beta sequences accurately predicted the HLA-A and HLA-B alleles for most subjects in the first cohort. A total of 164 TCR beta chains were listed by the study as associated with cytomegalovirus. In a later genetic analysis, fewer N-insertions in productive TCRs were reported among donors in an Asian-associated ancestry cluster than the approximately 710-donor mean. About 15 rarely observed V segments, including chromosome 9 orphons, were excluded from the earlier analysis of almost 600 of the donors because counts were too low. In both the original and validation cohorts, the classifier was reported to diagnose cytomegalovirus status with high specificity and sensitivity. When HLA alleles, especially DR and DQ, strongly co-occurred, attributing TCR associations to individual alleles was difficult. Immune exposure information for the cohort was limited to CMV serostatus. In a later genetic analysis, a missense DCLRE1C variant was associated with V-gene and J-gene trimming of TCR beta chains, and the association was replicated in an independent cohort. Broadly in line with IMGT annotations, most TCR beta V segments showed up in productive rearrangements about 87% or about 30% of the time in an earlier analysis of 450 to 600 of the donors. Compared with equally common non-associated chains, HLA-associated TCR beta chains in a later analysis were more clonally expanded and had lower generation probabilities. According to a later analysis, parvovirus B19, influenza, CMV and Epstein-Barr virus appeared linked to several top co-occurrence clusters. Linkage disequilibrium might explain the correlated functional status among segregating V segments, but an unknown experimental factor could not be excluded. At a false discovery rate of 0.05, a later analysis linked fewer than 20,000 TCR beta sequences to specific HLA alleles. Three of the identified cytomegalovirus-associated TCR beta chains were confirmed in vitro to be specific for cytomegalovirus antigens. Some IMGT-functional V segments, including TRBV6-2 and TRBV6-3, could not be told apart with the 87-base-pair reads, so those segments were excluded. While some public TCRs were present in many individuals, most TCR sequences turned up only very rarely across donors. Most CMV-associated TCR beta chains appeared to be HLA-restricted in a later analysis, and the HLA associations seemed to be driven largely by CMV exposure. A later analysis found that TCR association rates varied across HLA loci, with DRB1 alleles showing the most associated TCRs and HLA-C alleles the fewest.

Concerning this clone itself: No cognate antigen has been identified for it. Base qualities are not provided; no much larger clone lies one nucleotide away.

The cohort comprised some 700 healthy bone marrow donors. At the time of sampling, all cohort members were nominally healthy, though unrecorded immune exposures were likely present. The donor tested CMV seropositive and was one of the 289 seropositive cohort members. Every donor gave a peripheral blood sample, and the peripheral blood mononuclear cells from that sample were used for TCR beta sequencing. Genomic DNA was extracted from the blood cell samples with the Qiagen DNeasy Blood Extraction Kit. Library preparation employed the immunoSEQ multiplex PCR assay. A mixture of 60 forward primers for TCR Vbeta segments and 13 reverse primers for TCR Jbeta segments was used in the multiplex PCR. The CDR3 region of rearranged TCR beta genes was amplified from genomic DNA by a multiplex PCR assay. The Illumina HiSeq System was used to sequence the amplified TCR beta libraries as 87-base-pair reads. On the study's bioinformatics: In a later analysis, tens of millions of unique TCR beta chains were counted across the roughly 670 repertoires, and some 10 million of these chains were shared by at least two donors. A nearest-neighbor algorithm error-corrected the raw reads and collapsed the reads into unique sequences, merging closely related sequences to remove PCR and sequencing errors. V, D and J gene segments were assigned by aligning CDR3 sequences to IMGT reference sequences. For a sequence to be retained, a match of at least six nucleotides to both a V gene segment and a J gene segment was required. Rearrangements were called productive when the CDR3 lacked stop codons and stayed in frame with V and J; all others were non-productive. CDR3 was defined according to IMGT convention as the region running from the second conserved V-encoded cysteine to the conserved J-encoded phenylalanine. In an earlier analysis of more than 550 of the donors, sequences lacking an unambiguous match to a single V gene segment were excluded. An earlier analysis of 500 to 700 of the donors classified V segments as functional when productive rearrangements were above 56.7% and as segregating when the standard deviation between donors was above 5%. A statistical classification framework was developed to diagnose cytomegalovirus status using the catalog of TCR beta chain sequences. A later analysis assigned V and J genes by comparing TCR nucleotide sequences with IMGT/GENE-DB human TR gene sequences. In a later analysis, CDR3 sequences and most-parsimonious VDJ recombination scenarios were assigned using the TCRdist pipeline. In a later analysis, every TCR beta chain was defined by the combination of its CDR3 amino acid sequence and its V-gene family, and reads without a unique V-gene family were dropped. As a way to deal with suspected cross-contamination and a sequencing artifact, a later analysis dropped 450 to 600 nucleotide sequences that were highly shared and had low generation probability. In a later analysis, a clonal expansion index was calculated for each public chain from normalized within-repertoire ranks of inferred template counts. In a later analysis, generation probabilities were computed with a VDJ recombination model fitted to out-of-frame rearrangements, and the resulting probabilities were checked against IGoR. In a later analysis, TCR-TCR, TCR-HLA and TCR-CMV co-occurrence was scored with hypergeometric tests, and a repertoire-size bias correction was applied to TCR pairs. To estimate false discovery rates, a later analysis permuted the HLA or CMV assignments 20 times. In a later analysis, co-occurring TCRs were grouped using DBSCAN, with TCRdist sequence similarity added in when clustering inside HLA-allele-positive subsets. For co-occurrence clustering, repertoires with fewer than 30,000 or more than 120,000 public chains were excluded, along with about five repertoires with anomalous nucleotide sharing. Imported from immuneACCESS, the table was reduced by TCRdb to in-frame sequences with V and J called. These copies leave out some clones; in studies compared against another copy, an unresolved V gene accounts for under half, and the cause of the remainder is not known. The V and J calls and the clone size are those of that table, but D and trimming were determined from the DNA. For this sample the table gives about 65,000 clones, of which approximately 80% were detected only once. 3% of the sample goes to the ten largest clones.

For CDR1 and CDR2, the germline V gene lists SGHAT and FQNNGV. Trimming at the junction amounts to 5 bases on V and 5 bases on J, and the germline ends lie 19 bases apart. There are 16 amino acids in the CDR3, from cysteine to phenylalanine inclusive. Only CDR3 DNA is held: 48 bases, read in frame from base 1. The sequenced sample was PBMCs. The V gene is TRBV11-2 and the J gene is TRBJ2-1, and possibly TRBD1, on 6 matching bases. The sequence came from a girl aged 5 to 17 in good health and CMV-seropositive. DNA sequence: TGTGCCAGCAGCAGGGGGATGGGGGACAACCACAATGAGCAGTTCTTC. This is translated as CASSRGMGDNHNEQFF.